This TCR beta chain was profiled in a study of blood T cell repertoires in COVID-19. On the study more broadly: The United States, Italy and Spain provided the acute and convalescent COVID-19 samples. PBMCs, B-cell-depleted T cells, or T cells were the source of the cDNA or gDNA that made up the material.

Per the original data handling: It was from reference gene primer amplification that nucleated cell counts were estimated. The data were produced by immunoSEQ multiplex PCR, yet TCRdb's version contains in-frame clones alone and is incomplete. From that table come the V and J calls and clone size; the DNA was used to work out D and trimming. Among some 320,000 clones listed, roughly 85% were seen once. The CDR3 has 15 amino acids. With 3 bases removed from V and 2 bases from J, the gap between germline ends came to 14 bases. The germline V gene has CDR1 KGHSH and CDR2 LQKENI. Sequenced: peripheral blood. The rearrangement uses TRBV18 and TRBJ2-7; D uncertain. This sequence was found in a human donor in a cohort sampled during active COVID-19. CDR3 DNA: TGTGCCAGCTCACCTATCGAGGTGTATACCTACGAGCAGTACTTC. It codes for CASSPIEVYTYEQYF.